This TCR beta chain was recovered during a study of glioma-infiltrating T cells after dendritic cell vaccination. At the level of the study: Patients had newly diagnosed or recurrent glioblastoma and received dendritic cell vaccines. At biweekly intervals, patients got three intradermal dendritic cell vaccine injections. Findings of the study overall: The cohort had few patients with full blood and tumor sets.

V shed 2 bases and J shed 9 bases, with 12 bases lying between them. Germline lookup yields CDR1 SGDLS and CDR2 YYNGEE. The CDR3 spans 13 residues. Using immunoSEQ multiplex PCR, the repertoire was profiled, and TCRdb retains in-frame clones only, with some absent. The repertoire holds 100,000 or so clones, with approximately 90% as singletons. Before vaccination, two weeks after the third vaccination, and at progression, PBMC were collected. As concerns this clone: No antigen is known for it.

The clonotype was recovered from a human donor with glioblastoma. The sequenced sample was blood, obtained before dendritic cell vaccination. This chain links TRBV9 with TRBJ1-5; D ambiguous. CDR3 in DNA: TGTGCCAGCAGCGTCGAACAGAACGGGCCCCAGCATTTT. The encoded protein is CASSVEQNGPQHF. Complete variable domain (other parts from reference TRBV9 and TRBJ1-5): DSGVTQTPKHLITATGQRVTLRCSPRSGDLSVYWYQQSLDQGLQFLIQYYNGEERAKGNILERFSAQQFPDLHSELNLSSLELGDSALYFCASSVEQNGPQHFGDGTRLSIL.